Given below is one T cell receptor (beta chain) in context. What it binds is unknown. This CDR3 spans 14 amino acids. Trimming cost V 2 bases and J 7 bases, with 12 bases left between them. CDR1 and CDR2 from the germline V gene are KGHSH and LQKENI. The sample belongs to a study of T cell responses to AZD1222 COVID-19 vaccine. Study in general: Analysis merged second doses at about 4 or about 12 weeks. Overall study results and limits: Within unmutated variant regions lay the reported targets of nearly half of spike-specific TCRs. The sample set comprised mostly white British donors with more females, and clonal diversity was possibly underestimated. Regions 160-218 and 743-854 dominated among vaccine-associated CD4 TCRs spanning spike.

Libraries were prepared by immunoSEQ multiplex PCR; TCRdb keeps only in-frame clonotypes and omits some of them. The sample records under 200,000 clones, 85% to 95% being singletons. The chain joins TRBV18 to TRBJ2-1, with D unclear. The sequence derives from an adult in good health. Sequenced material: peripheral blood, taken on day 0 of AZD1222 vaccination. CDR3 nucleotides: TGTGCCAGCTCACCAGAGGCAGGTTGGAATGAGCAGTTCTTC. Translating it yields CASSPEAGWNEQFF.